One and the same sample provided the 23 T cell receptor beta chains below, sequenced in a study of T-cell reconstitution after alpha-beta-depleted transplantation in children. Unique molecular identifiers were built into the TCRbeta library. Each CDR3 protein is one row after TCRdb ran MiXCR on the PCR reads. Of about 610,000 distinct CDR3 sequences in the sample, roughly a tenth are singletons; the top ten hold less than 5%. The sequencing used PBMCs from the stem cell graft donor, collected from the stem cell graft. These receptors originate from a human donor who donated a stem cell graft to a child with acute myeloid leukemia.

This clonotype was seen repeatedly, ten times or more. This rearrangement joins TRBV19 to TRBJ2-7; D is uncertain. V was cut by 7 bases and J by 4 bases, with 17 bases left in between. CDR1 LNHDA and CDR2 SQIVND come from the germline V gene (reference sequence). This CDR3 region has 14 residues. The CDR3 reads CASKQTFGDYEQYF. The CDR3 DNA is TGTGCCAGTAAGCAAACCTTTGGGGATTACGAGCAGTACTTC.

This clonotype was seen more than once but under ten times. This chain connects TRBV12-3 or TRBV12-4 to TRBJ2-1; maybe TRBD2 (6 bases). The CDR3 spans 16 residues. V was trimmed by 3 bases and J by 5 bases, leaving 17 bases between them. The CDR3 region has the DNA TGTGCCAGCAGTTTTCTGGCCGGCGGGGTAGACAATGAGCAGTTCTTC. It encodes CASSFLAGGVDNEQFF.

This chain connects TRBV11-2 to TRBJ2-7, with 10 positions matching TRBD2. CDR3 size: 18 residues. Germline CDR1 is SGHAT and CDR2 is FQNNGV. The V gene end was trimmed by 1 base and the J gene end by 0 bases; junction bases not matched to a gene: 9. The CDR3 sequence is CASSLGPPTSGFSYEQYF. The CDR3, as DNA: TGTGCCAGCAGCTTAGGACCCCCGACTAGCGGGTTCTCCTACGAGCAGTACTTC.

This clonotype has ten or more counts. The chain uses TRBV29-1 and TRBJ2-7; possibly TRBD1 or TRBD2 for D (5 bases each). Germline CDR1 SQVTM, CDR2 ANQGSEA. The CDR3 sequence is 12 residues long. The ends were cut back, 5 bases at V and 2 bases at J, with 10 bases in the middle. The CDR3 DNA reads TGCAGCGTTCGAAAGGGACCCTACGAGCAGTACTTC. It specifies CSVRKGPYEQYF.

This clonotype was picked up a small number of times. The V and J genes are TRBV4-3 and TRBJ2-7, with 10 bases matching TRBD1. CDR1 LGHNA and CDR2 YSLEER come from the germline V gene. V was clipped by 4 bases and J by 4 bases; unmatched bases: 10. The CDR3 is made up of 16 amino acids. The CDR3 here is CASSPGTGVIGYEQYF. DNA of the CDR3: TGCGCCAGCAGCCCGGGGACAGGGGTTATAGGATACGAGCAGTACTTC.

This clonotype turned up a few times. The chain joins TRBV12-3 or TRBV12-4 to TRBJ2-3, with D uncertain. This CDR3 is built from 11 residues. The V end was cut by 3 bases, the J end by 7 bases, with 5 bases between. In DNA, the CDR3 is TGTGCCAGCAGTTTCGGGTATACGCAGTATTTT. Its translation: CASSFGYTQYF.

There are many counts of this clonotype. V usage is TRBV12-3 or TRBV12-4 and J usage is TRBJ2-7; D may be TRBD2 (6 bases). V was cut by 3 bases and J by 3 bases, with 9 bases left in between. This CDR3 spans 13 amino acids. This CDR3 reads CASSFRGNYEQYF. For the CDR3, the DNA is TGTGCCAGCAGTTTCCGGGGGAACTACGAGCAGTACTTC.

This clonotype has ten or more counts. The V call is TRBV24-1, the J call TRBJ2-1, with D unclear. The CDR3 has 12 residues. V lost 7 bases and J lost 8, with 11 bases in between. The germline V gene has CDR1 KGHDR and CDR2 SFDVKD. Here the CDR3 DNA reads TGTGCCACCAGAGGCTGGCCAGATGAGCAGTTCTTC. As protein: CATRGWPDEQFF.

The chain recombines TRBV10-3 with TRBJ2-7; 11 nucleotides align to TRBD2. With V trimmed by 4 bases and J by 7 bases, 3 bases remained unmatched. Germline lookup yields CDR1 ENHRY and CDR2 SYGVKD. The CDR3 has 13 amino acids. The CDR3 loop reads CAISAGLAEEQYF. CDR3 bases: TGTGCCATCAGTGCGGGACTAGCGGAGGAGCAGTACTTC.

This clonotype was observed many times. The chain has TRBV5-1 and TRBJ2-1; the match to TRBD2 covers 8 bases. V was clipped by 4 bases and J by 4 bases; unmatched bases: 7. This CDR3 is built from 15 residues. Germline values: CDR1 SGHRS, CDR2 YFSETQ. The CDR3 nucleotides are TGCGCCAGCAGCCTGCAAGCGGGAGAGTACAATGAGCAGTTCTTC. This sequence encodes CASSLQAGEYNEQFF.

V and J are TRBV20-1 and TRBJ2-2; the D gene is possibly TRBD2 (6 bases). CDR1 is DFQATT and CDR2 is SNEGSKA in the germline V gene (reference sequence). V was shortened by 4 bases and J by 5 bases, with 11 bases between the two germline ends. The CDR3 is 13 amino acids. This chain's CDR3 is CSANSRETGELFF. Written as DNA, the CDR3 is TGCAGTGCTAACTCTCGGGAGACCGGGGAGCTGTTTTTT.

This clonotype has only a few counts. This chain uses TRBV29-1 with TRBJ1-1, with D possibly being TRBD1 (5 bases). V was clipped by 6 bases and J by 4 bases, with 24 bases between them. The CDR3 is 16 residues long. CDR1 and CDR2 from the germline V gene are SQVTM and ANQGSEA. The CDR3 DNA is TGCAGCGTCGTACCCAATGCCGGACATCGGGTCACTGAAGCTTTCTTT. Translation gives CSVVPNAGHRVTEAFF.

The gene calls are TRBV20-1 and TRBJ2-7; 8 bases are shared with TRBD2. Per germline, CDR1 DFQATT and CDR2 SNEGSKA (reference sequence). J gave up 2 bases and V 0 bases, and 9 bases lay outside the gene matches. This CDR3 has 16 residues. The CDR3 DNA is TGCAGTGCTAGAGATGTAGGACTAGCAAGCCCCTACGAGCAGTACTTC. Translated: CSARDVGLASPYEQYF.

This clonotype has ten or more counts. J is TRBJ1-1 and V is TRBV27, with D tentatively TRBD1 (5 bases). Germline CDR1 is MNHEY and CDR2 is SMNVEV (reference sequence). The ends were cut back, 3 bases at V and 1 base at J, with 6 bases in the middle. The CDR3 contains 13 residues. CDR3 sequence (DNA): TGTGCCAGCAGTTTCCAGGGGAACACTGAAGCTTTCTTT. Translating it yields CASSFQGNTEAFF.

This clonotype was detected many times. The DNA of the CDR3 is TGTGCCAGCAGCTGGGACTACAATGAGCAGTTCTTC. Encoded protein: CASSWDYNEQFF. The chain is built from TRBV7-2 and TRBJ2-1; D unresolved. This CDR3 is 12 amino acids long. CDR1 and CDR2 from the germline V gene are SGHTA and FQGNSA. V was shortened by 4 bases and J by 3 bases, with 4 bases between the two germline ends.

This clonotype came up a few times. The CDR3 sequence is CASSDGGTQYF. In nucleotides, the CDR3 is TGTGCCAGCAGCGACGGGGGGACGCAGTATTTT. The chain uses TRBV2 and TRBJ2-3; 7 nucleotides agree with TRBD2. From germline, CDR1 is SNHLY and CDR2 FYNNEI. V shed 6 bases and J 9 bases; nucleotides not matched to a gene: 3. The length of the CDR3 is 11 residues.

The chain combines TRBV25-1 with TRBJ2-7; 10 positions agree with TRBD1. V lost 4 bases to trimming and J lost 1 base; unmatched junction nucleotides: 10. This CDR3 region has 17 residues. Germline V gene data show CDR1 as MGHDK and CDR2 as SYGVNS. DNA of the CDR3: TGTGCCAGCAGTGGGATCGCCGGGACAGGGGTTTCCTACGAGCAGTACTTC. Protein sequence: CASSGIAGTGVSYEQYF.

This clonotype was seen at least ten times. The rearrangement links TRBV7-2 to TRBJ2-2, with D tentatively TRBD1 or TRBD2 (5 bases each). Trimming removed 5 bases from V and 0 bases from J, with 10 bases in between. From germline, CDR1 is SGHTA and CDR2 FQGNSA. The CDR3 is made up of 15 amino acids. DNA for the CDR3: TGTGCCAGCAGCCGGGACCACGCGAACACCGGGGAGCTGTTTTTT. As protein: CASSRDHANTGELFF.

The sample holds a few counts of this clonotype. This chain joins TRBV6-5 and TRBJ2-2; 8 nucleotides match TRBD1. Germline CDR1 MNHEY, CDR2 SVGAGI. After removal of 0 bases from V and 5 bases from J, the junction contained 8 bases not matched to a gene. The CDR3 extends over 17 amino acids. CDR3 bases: TGTGCCAGCAGTTACTCGCGGGCAGGGGGCGCGACCGGGGAGCTGTTTTTT. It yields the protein CASSYSRAGGATGELFF.

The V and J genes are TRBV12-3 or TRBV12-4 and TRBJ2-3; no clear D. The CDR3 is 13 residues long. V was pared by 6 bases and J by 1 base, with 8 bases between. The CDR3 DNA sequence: TGTGCCAGCAGGATAGGAGGCACAGATACGCAGTATTTT. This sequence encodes CASRIGGTDTQYF.

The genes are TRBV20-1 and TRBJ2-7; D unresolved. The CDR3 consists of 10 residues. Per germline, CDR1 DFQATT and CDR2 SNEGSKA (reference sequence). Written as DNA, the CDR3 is TGCAAGGGCTGTACCTACGAGCAGTACTTC. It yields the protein CKGCTYEQYF.

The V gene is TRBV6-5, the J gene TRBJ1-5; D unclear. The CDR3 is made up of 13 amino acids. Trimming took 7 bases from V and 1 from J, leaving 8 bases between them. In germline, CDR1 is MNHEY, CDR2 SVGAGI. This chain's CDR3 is CASNWGSNQPQHF. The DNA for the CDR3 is TGTGCCAGCAATTGGGGAAGCAATCAGCCCCAGCATTTT.

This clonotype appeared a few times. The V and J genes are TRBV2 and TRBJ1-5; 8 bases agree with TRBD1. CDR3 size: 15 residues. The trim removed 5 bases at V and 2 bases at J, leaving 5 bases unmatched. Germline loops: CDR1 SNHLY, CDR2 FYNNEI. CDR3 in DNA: TGTGCCAGCAGTCCGGACAGGGCGCGCAATCAGCCCCAGCATTTT. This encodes CASSPDRARNQPQHF. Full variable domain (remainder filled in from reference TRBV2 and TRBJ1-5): EPEVTQTPSHQVTQMGQEVILRCVPISNHLYFYWYRQILGQKVEFLVSFYNNEISEKSEIFDDQFSVERPDGSNFTLKIRSTKLEDSAMYFCASSPDRARNQPQHFGDGTRLSIL.